Below, 9 T cell receptor beta chains from the same sample are listed, as sequenced in a study of cytomegalovirus exposure and HLA in healthy donors. It was with 60 Vbeta and 13 Jbeta primers that the PCR ran. This table comes from immunoSEQ multiplex PCR, and its TCRdb copy is limited to in-frame clones, with some not included. Its clone listing holds 49,000 or so clones. Sequencing used PBMCs. The receptor set was obtained from a man aged 40-49 years in good health and CMV-seropositive.

The chain uses TRBV7-9 and TRBJ1-2; D ambiguous. The germline gives CDR1 SEHNR, CDR2 FQNEAQ (reference sequence). V was shortened by 4 bases and J by 4 bases, with 10 bases between the two germline ends. The length of the CDR3 is 13 residues. The DNA of the CDR3 is TGTGCCAGCAGCTCCTATATTCCCTATGGCTACACCTTC. Translating it yields CASSSYIPYGYTF.

The CDR3 reads CASSSEGGPGELFF. As DNA, the CDR3 is TGTGCCAGCAGTTCCGAGGGGGGGCCCGGGGAGCTGTTTTTT. The V gene is TRBV27, the J gene TRBJ2-2, with TRBD2 as a possible D gene (7 bases). This CDR3 is 14 amino acids long. In germline, CDR1 is MNHEY, CDR2 SMNVEV (reference sequence). Trimming shortened V by 4 bases and J by 6 bases, and 12 bases separated the two germline ends.

The chain joins TRBV9 to TRBJ2-6; D is uncertain. Trimming pared 0 bases from V and 5 bases from J, leaving 18 bases between. This CDR3 has 18 amino acids. Germline V gene data show CDR1 as SGDLS and CDR2 as YYNGEE. The CDR3 DNA reads TGTGCCAGCAGCGTAGGATCCGGGTTTGCTCTTAGGGCCAACGTCCTGACTTTC. It encodes CASSVGSGFALRANVLTF. Together with reference TRBV9 and TRBJ2-6, the CDR3 gives the full variable domain: DSGVTQTPKHLITATGQRVTLRCSPRSGDLSVYWYQQSLDQGLQFLIQYYNGEERAKGNILERFSAQQFPDLHSELNLSSLELGDSALYFCASSVGSGFALRANVLTFGAGSRLTVL.

This chain connects TRBV18 to TRBJ1-5, with 7 positions matching TRBD1. The CDR3 has 15 amino acids. Looked up from germline, CDR1 is KGHSH and CDR2 is LQKENI. The V and J ends lost 2 bases and 6 bases, in that order; junction bases with no gene match: 7. The CDR3 DNA reads TGTGCCAGCTCACCAGCGACAGGGTTGTTTCAGCCCCAGCATTTT. It specifies CASSPATGLFQPQHF.

The genes are TRBV5-1 and TRBJ1-4; D ambiguous. V lost 3 bases and J 0 bases, leaving 15 bases between the germline ends. This CDR3 spans 17 amino acids. Per the germline V gene, CDR1 is SGHRS and CDR2 is YFSETQ. The CDR3 is CASSSLGETATNEKLFF. The CDR3 bases are TGCGCCAGCAGCTCCCTCGGGGAGACCGCAACTAATGAAAAACTGTTTTTT.

The J gene is TRBJ1-1, the V gene TRBV28; weak D call: TRBD1 (5 bases). Germline loops: CDR1 MDHEN, CDR2 SYDVKM. V lost 5 bases and J lost 1, with 17 bases in between. The CDR3 has 16 amino acids. In DNA, the CDR3 is TGTGCCAGCAGTCCGCAGGGACTACGAAAGAACACTGAAGCTTTCTTT. This encodes CASSPQGLRKNTEAFF.

The gene calls are TRBV9 and TRBJ2-5; 9 bases align to TRBD1. The CDR3 spans 16 residues. J lost 5 bases, V lost 1 base, and 9 bases had no gene match. Germline CDR1 is SGDLS and CDR2 is YYNGEE. Here the CDR3 reads CASSVSSGQGIETQYF. CDR3 coding DNA: TGTGCCAGCAGCGTATCCTCGGGACAGGGAATCGAGACCCAGTACTTC.

The rearrangement joins TRBV7-2 to TRBJ2-3; D is undetermined. Germline values: CDR1 SGHTA, CDR2 FQGNSA. V shed 4 bases and J shed 6 bases, with 8 bases lying between them. The CDR3 loop spans 12 amino acids. The CDR3 here is CASSSFGDTQYF. The DNA of the CDR3 is TGTGCCAGCAGCTCCTTCGGGGATACGCAGTATTTT. The full variable domain, rest sourced from reference TRBV7-2 and TRBJ2-3, is GAGVSQSPSNKVTEKGKDVELRCDPISGHTALYWYRQSLGQGLEFLIYFQGNSAPDKSGLPSDRFSAERTGGSVSTLTIQRTQQEDSAVYLCASSSFGDTQYFGPGTRLTVL.

J is TRBJ2-1 and V is TRBV9; D perhaps matches TRBD2 (5 bases). Germline V gives CDR1 SGDLS, CDR2 YYNGEE. The V end was cut by 0 bases, the J end by 7 bases, with 8 bases between. The CDR3 consists of 13 residues. Here the CDR3 reads CASSVASKNEQFF. The CDR3 coding sequence is TGTGCCAGCAGCGTAGCTAGCAAGAATGAGCAGTTCTTC.